This T cell receptor beta chain derives from a study of breast tumors, draining lymph nodes, adjacent tissues. Whole-study findings and limits: Tumor TCR diversity was below lymph nodes but above nontumor tissue.

TCRdb analysed the multiplex PCR reads with MiXCR anew, one entry per CDR3 protein. Of 30,000 to 40,000 distinct CDR3 sequences listed, 60% to 80% are singletons. As to this clonotype: Its antigen is not known.

The sample consisted of breast tumor tissue. The sequence was collected from a female donor with breast cancer. Some clones in this sample may be carry-over from other donors' samples.

The CDR3 nucleotides read TGTGCCAGCAGCGAGGGACTAGCGGGGGGTTTGGAGACCCAGTACTTC. Its protein product is CASSEGLAGGLETQYF. The rearrangement links TRBV7-9 to TRBJ2-5; TRBD2 agrees at 15 bases. Per germline, CDR1 SEHNR and CDR2 FQNEAQ (reference sequence). The CDR3 extends over 16 amino acids. The trim removed 5 bases at V and 5 bases at J, leaving 6 bases unmatched.